Detailed here is one TCR beta chain. These data belong to a study of blood T cell repertoires in COVID-19. In the study overall: Sites in the United States, Italy and Spain provided acute and convalescent COVID-19 samples.

Per the original data handling: By means of reference gene primer amplification, nucleated cell counts were estimated. Some clones are missing from TCRdb's copy, which holds only in-frame ones; the method was immunoSEQ multiplex PCR. The V and J calls and clone size come from that table; D and trimming were worked out from the DNA. The table records 90,000 or so clones, around 88% of them present only once. The V gene lost 2 bases and the J gene lost 5 bases, with 13 bases spanning the gap. The CDR3 extends over 14 amino acids. The germline V gene has CDR1 MNHEY and CDR2 SVGEGT. Source material: peripheral blood. The chain employs TRBV6-2 or TRBV6-3 and TRBJ2-7; the D gene is possibly TRBD2 (6 bases). This TCR was recovered from a human donor in a cohort sampled during active COVID-19. The CDR3, as DNA: TGTGCCAGCAGTTACGGGAGGTTATTCAACGAGCAGTACTTC. Protein sequence: CASSYGRLFNEQYF.